This T cell receptor beta chain comes out of a study of regulatory T cells in long-lasting Graves disease. Documented time point: newly diagnosed GD, antithyroid drugs for less than 3 months. The TCR library was prepared using RNA isolated from PBMCs. CDR3 regions were amplified by Arm-PCR using iRepertoire HTBI primers to build TCR beta libraries. One entry per CDR3 protein results from TCRdb running MiXCR on the multiplex PCR reads. This sample yields roughly 530,000 distinct CDR3 sequences, of which about 15% are seen a single time; around a quarter belongs to the top ten. This clonotype has a count of ten or more. The sample was also reused in another study, on T cells in Graves' hyperthyroidism and ophthalmopathy. That work adds: The study enrolled patients aged 18 to 65 with newly diagnosed hyperthyroidism of under 2 months' duration.

The sequence came from a woman aged 35-65 years with Graves disease. The sequencing here drew on peripheral blood mononuclear cells (PBMCs), taken at new diagnosis, from a patient treated with antithyroid drugs.

This CDR3 reads CSARDHGGAGEQFF. The CDR3 DNA follows: TGCAGTGCTAGAGATCACGGGGGGGCGGGTGAGCAGTTCTTC. The rearrangement links TRBV20-1 to TRBJ2-1, with TRBD2 matching 8 bases. In germline, CDR1 is DFQATT, CDR2 SNEGSKA (reference sequence). The CDR3 sequence is 14 residues long. The V gene end was trimmed by 0 bases and the J gene end by 9 bases; junction bases not matched to a gene: 7.